The 8 T cell receptor beta chains in this list originate from one sample, sequenced in a study of T cells in localized non-small cell lung cancer. Using immunoSEQ multiplex PCR, the repertoire was profiled, and TCRdb retains in-frame clones only, with some absent. The sample lists about 4,000 clones; about 38% were seen once. Sequences were derived from lung tumor tissue, sampled before any cancer treatment. All receptors come from a woman aged 40-75 years with stage I lung adenocarcinoma.

V usage is TRBV6-8 and J usage is TRBJ2-7; 7 nucleotides align to TRBD1. Unmatched junction bases numbered 5, after V lost 2 bases and J lost 4 bases. The CDR3 extends over 14 amino acids. Germline loops: CDR1 MNHGY, CDR2 SAAAGT. The CDR3 region has the DNA TGTGCCAGCAGTTACGGGGGACAGCAATACGAGCAGTACTTC. Translated: CASSYGGQQYEQYF.

This clone was recorded only once. The chain links TRBV23-1 to TRBJ1-3, with 7 bases fitting TRBD1. TRBV23-1 has ORF status, its function being uncertain. Trimming removed 6 bases from V and 4 bases from J; junction bases left unmatched: 9. CDR3 length equals 15 residues. In nucleotides, the CDR3 is TGCGCCAGCAGAACAGACAGGGCTTACGGAAACACCATATATTTT. It translates to CASRTDRAYGNTIYF.

This clone was observed a handful of times. This chain joins TRBV18 and TRBJ2-1, with 8 bases aligning to TRBD2. CDR1 and CDR2 (germline): KGHSH, LQKENI. This CDR3 is 17 amino acids long. With 5 bases clipped from V and 9 bases from J, the junction kept 18 bases outside the gene matches. For the CDR3, the DNA is TGTGCCAGCTCATTCGCCACTAGCGGAACCTGGGAGGGTGAGCAGTTCTTC. It specifies CASSFATSGTWEGEQFF.

The chain combines TRBV16 with TRBJ2-3; a weak D match, TRBD1 (6 bases). The CDR3 has 19 amino acids. V lost 0 bases and J 4 bases, leaving 23 bases between the germline ends. The V gene's germline CDR1 is KGHSY and CDR2 FQNENV. CDR3 protein: CASSQSAMRGSVIPDTQYF. DNA of the CDR3: TGTGCCAGCAGCCAATCGGCCATGAGGGGGTCGGTTATTCCAGATACGCAGTATTTT.

The chain links TRBV18 to TRBJ2-3; TRBD2 might be the D (6 bases). V lost 0 bases, J lost 5 bases, and 12 bases lay in between. CDR3 length: 15 amino acids. Germline values: CDR1 KGHSH, CDR2 LQKENI. The CDR3 DNA reads as TGTGCCAGCTCACCACCTTCGGGAGTGGGAGATACGCAGTATTTT. Its protein product is CASSPPSGVGDTQYF.

The gene calls are TRBV18 and TRBJ2-1; 7 nucleotides line up with TRBD2. Germline loops: CDR1 KGHSH, CDR2 LQKENI. V was clipped by 3 bases and J by 9 bases; unmatched bases: 20. This CDR3 is 18 amino acids long. CDR3 coding DNA: TGTGCCAGCTCACCCTACCTGAGGTCTAGCGGTTTGAAGGGTGAGCAGTTCTTC. This encodes CASSPYLRSSGLKGEQFF.

This chain uses TRBV6-7 with TRBJ2-1; 13 bases align to TRBD2. TRBV6-7 is an open reading frame whose function is uncertain. The CDR3 runs to 17 residues. After removal of 5 bases from V and 4 bases from J, the junction contained 8 bases not matched to a gene. CDR3 in DNA: TGTGCCAGCAGTGAAGGGACTAGCGGGATTGGATACAATGAGCAGTTCTTC. Translated, it gives CASSEGTSGIGYNEQFF.

CDR3 region: CASSPPAGNNEQFF. The CDR3 DNA sequence: TGTGCCAGCAGCCCCCCCGCGGGCAACAATGAGCAGTTCTTC. The V call is TRBV28, the J call TRBJ2-1, with D possibly TRBD2 on 5 matching bases. The germline gives CDR1 MDHEN, CDR2 SYDVKM. V was trimmed by 6 bases and J by 5 bases, leaving 14 bases between them. CDR3 size: 14 residues.